A selection of T cell receptor beta chains follows, all from one sample in a study of T cell responses to AZD1222 COVID-19 vaccine. The method was immunoSEQ multiplex PCR; TCRdb's version includes in-frame clones alone and lacks a portion of them. The sample holds some 130,000 clones, about four fifths seen once. The input for sequencing was peripheral blood, taken on day 0 of AZD1222 vaccination. The receptor set was obtained from an adult in good health. The CDR3 runs from the conserved cysteine through the conserved F or W. A D gene is named only where the DNA matches it firmly. Clone size is shown for a subset of rows, as once, few, many or a class of expanded clone.

clone_size,v_call,j_call,d_call,cdr3_length,cdr3_aa,cdr3_nt
.,TRBV5-1,TRBJ1-1,.,15,CASVPGPIENTEAFF,TGCGCCAGCGTCCCGGGACCGATTGAGAACACTGAAGCTTTCTTT
.,TRBV11-2,TRBJ1-1,TRBD1,13,CASSFGQGTEAFF,TGTGCCAGCAGCTTTGGACAGGGGACTGAAGCTTTCTTT
.,TRBV2,TRBJ1-6,.,17,CASLPSTDPGYNSPLHF,TGTGCCAGCCTGCCGTCGACGGACCCAGGCTATAATTCACCCCTCCACTTT
.,TRBV10-3,TRBJ1-1,.,12,CAISEMKSEAFF,TGTGCCATCAGTGAAATGAAGTCAGAAGCTTTCTTT
.,TRBV6-1,TRBJ1-6,.,13,CASSEGTNSPLHF,TGTGCCAGCAGTGAGGGTACCAATTCACCCCTCCACTTT
.,TRBV6-6,TRBJ1-5,TRBD1,15,CASSYGTGQGQPQHF,TGTGCCAGCAGTTACGGGACAGGGCAGGGACAGCCCCAGCATTTT
.,TRBV28,TRBJ2-2,.,13,CASSLVGTGELFF,TGTGCCAGCAGTTTAGTTGGTACCGGGGAGCTGTTTTTT
.,TRBV18,TRBJ1-5,.,14,CASSLGRSNQPQHF,TGTGCCAGCTCTCTAGGGAGGAGCAATCAGCCCCAGCATTTT
.,TRBV2,TRBJ1-3,TRBD1,16,CASSFNRGSSGNTIYF,TGTGCCAGCAGCTTTAACAGGGGATCCTCTGGAAACACCATATATTTT
few,TRBV15,TRBJ1-1,.,13,CATSPFYGTEAFF,TGTGCCACCAGCCCGTTTTATGGCACTGAAGCTTTCTTT
.,TRBV19,TRBJ2-5,TRBD2,14,CASLSTSGEETQYF,TGTGCCAGTCTTTCGACTAGCGGGGAAGAGACCCAGTACTTC
.,TRBV7-9,TRBJ1-1,TRBD1,15,CASSPRQGPNTEAFF,TGTGCCAGCAGCCCCCGACAGGGGCCGAACACTGAAGCTTTCTTT
.,TRBV15,TRBJ2-1,.,14,CATSRALTVNEQFF,TGTGCCACCAGCAGAGCTTTAACCGTGAATGAGCAGTTCTTC
.,TRBV9,TRBJ2-3,.,14,CASSVGPDTDTQYF,TGTGCCAGCAGCGTAGGCCCTGACACAGATACGCAGTATTTT
.,TRBV7-7,TRBJ1-1,.,13,CASSLTVGTEAFF,TGTGCCAGCAGCTTAACTGTAGGTACTGAAGCTTTCTTT
.,TRBV7-3,TRBJ1-1,.,14,CASSLLGRGTEAFF,TGTGCCAGCAGCTTATTGGGGCGCGGCACTGAAGCTTTCTTT
.,TRBV15,TRBJ1-1,.,17,CATSRGGGEMSYAEAFF,TGTGCCACCAGCAGGGGAGGGGGGGAAATGTCGTACGCTGAAGCTTTCTTT
.,TRBV4-2,TRBJ1-2,.,12,CASSLEYYGYTF,TGTGCCAGCAGCCTAGAGTACTATGGCTACACCTTC
.,TRBV28,TRBJ2-7,TRBD1,15,CASTNPGTGAYEQYF,TGTGCCAGCACCAACCCCGGGACAGGGGCGTACGAGCAGTACTTC
.,TRBV28,TRBJ2-7,.,15,CASSFSAKASYEQYF,TGTGCCAGCAGTTTCTCCGCCAAGGCGTCCTACGAGCAGTACTTC
.,TRBV29-1,TRBJ1-1,.,13,CSVESSGLYEAFF,TGCAGCGTTGAAAGTTCAGGGCTGTATGAAGCTTTCTTT
few,TRBV28,TRBJ1-3,TRBD1,15,CASSLGGQIGNTIYF,TGTGCCAGCAGTTTGGGGGGACAGATCGGAAACACCATATATTTT
.,TRBV18,TRBJ1-6,TRBD1,16,CASSPTQGAVNSPLHF,TGTGCCAGCTCACCAACCCAGGGGGCTGTTAATTCACCCCTCCACTTT
few,TRBV6-5,TRBJ1-1,.,14,CASKMTEMNTEAFF,TGTGCCAGCAAAATGACAGAGATGAACACTGAAGCTTTCTTT
.,TRBV10-3,TRBJ1-1,TRBD1,15,CAISRGQGIESEAFF,TGTGCCATCAGCCGAGGACAGGGTATTGAGTCTGAAGCTTTCTTT
.,TRBV19,TRBJ1-1,.,14,CASRGDGTGREAFF,TGTGCCAGTAGGGGGGACGGGACCGGCCGAGAGGCTTTCTTT
once,TRBV28,TRBJ2-7,TRBD1,15,CASSLWTGGFYEQYF,TGTGCCAGCAGTTTATGGACAGGGGGCTTCTACGAGCAGTACTTC
.,TRBV6-6,TRBJ2-7,.,12,CASSPPEDEQYF,TGTGCCAGCAGTCCTCCTGAGGACGAGCAGTACTTC
.,TRBV11-1,TRBJ1-2,TRBD1,14,CASSFPGDSYGYTF,TGTGCCAGCAGCTTCCCTGGGGACAGCTATGGCTACACCTTC
.,TRBV5-1,TRBJ2-5,.,13,CASSPEPEETQYF,TGCGCCAGCAGCCCGGAGCCAGAAGAGACCCAGTACTTC
.,TRBV19,TRBJ1-5,.,14,CASRTQYSNQPQHF,TGTGCCAGTAGAACTCAGTATAGCAATCAGCCCCAGCATTTT
.,TRBV7-2,TRBJ1-1,.,16,CASSLARSALGTEAFF,TGTGCCAGCAGCTTAGCGCGGTCGGCCTTAGGTACTGAAGCTTTCTTT
.,TRBV2,TRBJ1-6,.,11,CASSEPGPLHF,TGTGCCAGCAGTGAACCTGGACCCCTCCACTTT
.,TRBV2,TRBJ1-6,.,14,CASTPRGWNSPLHF,TGTGCCAGCACCCCTCGGGGTTGGAATTCACCCCTCCACTTT
.,TRBV13,TRBJ1-1,.,13,CASREPPNTEAFF,TGTGCCAGCAGAGAGCCTCCAAACACTGAAGCTTTCTTT
once,TRBV19,TRBJ2-1,TRBD2,17,CASSMMRGGSTYNEQFF,TGTGCCAGTAGTATGATGAGGGGAGGGAGTACCTACAATGAGCAGTTCTTC
.,TRBV12-3/TRBV12-4,TRBJ2-7,.,13,CASSPDRAYEQYF,TGTGCCAGCAGTCCGGACAGAGCCTACGAGCAGTACTTC
few,TRBV24-1,TRBJ1-2,.,12,CATSDSRVGYTF,TGTGCCACCAGTGACTCCAGGGTTGGCTACACCTTC
.,TRBV5-1,TRBJ2-7,TRBD2,18,CVSSFFGTSGELLYEQYF,TGCGTCAGCAGCTTTTTCGGGACTAGCGGGGAACTACTCTACGAGCAGTACTTC
.,TRBV30,TRBJ1-6,.,14,CAWRTGTAFSPLHF,TGTGCCTGGAGAACCGGGACGGCATTTTCACCCCTCCACTTT
.,TRBV7-7,TRBJ1-1,.,13,CASSLGQNTEAFF,TGTGCTAGCAGCTTAGGACAGAACACTGAAGCTTTCTTT
.,TRBV6-6,TRBJ1-2,.,16,CASSYQRDIRDYGYTF,TGTGCCAGCAGTTACCAACGGGACATTAGAGACTATGGCTACACCTTC
.,TRBV14,TRBJ2-1,TRBD2,15,CASSKLTSGGEQQFF,TGTGCCAGCAGCAAGTTAACTAGCGGGGGGGAACAACAGTTCTTC
.,TRBV5-4,TRBJ2-1,.,14,CASTRGGAYNEQFF,TGTGCCAGCACCCGAGGTGGGGCCTACAATGAGCAGTTCTTC
.,TRBV5-4,TRBJ1-5,.,16,CASSLGGRNSNQPQHF,TGTGCCAGCAGCTTAGGGGGGCGGAATAGCAATCAGCCCCAGCATTTT